The T cell receptor (beta chain) under discussion was sequenced for a study of T-cell reconstitution after alpha-beta-depleted transplantation in children. About this clonotype itself: Its antigen is unidentified.

CDR3 length: 15 amino acids. V lost 7 bases to trimming and J lost 6 bases; unmatched junction nucleotides: 11. CDR1 is SGHAT, CDR2 FQNNGV, per germline. Study-wide findings and caveats: Some patients showed high day-60 TCRbeta diversity, which derived from surviving recipient T cells and thymic progenitors. A year had passed since transplant, and T-cell counts and diversity by then came mostly from newly produced T cells.

Library preparation (for TCRbeta) was performed with unique molecular identifiers. TCRdb reprocessed the PCR reads via MiXCR and lists one record per CDR3 protein. The profile shows some 830,000 distinct CDR3 sequences, around 15% of them singletons. The V call is TRBV11-2, the J call TRBJ2-3; TRBD2 aligns across 9 bases. The material sequenced was PBMCs, mostly from graft donor cells, taken 360 days after TCRalphabeta/CD19-depleted stem cell transplant. The sequence was collected from a male patient aged 10 to 17 who had a stem cell transplant for acute lymphoblastic leukemia, so the T cells may come from the graft donor. The chain's CDR3 is CASTIWASGKDTQYF. CDR3 nucleotide sequence: TGTGCCAGCACCATCTGGGCTAGCGGGAAGGATACGCAGTATTTT.